This T cell receptor (beta chain) was identified during a study of T cell responses to AZD1222 COVID-19 vaccine. Sequenced by immunoSEQ multiplex PCR; TCRdb stores in-frame clones only, minus some. The table for this sample gives around 140,000 clones. V lost 7 bases to trimming and J lost 2 bases; unmatched junction nucleotides: 7. The CDR3 extends over 14 amino acids. The germline V gene has CDR1 WNHNN and CDR2 SYGVQD (reference sequence). Details on this clone: Its specificity is unknown.

Regarding the study as a whole: Rises in breadth and depth of Spike-specific TCRs came after two AZD1222 doses. All repertoire sampling was performed exclusively after the peak T cell response. Donors in the cohort were predominantly white British and more often female, and clonal diversity was possibly underestimated. The reported proportion of spike-specific TCRs targeting unmutated variant regions was nearly half.

The rearrangement joins TRBV10-1 to TRBJ1-2, with 7 nucleotides matching TRBD1. The specimen sequenced was peripheral blood. This TCR was sampled from an adult in good health. The CDR3 spells CASNQTGPNYGYTF. The DNA for the CDR3 is TGCGCCAGCAACCAGACAGGGCCAAACTATGGCTACACCTTC.